This TCR beta chain was documented in a study of cytomegalovirus exposure and HLA in healthy donors. Study outcomes and limitations: Cytomegalovirus-associated status was assigned to about 160 TCR beta chains. For cytomegalovirus status, the classifier reportedly gave diagnoses with high specificity and sensitivity.

Repertoires were generated with immunoSEQ multiplex PCR, while TCRdb's copy carries only in-frame clones and drops some. The sample yields 100,000 to 150,000 clones, around 94% seen once. The donors were part of the validation cohort of 120 subjects. That cohort was separate from the first cohort, which comprised about 670 subjects. On this clone: The antigen is not known.

V trimming: 5 bases; J trimming: 3 bases; junction bases outside the gene matches: 6. Germline V gene sequence: CDR1 SGHTA, CDR2 FQGNSA. The CDR3 loop spans 17 amino acids. The V gene is TRBV7-2, the J gene TRBJ2-4; TRBD2 matches 14 bases. The source material was PBMCs. This clonotype originated in a woman aged 18-29 years in good health and CMV-seronegative. CDR3 sequence reads: CASSPGTSGSLKNIQYF. In DNA form, the CDR3 reads TGTGCCAGCAGCCCCGGGACTAGCGGGAGTCTCAAAAACATTCAGTACTTC.